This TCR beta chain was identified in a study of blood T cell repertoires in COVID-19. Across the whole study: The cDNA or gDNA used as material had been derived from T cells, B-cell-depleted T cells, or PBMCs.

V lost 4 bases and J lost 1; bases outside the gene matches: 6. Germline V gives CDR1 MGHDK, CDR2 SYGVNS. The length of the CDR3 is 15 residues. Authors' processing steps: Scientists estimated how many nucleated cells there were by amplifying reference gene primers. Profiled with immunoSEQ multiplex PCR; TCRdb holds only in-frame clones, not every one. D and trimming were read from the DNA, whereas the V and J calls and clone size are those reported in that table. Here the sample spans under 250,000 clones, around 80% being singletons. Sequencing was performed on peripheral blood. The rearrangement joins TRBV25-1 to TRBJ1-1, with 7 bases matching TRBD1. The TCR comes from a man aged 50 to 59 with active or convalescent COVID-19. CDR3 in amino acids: CASSVSEGANTEAFF. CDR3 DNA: TGTGCCAGCAGTGTTAGTGAGGGGGCGAACACTGAAGCTTTCTTT.